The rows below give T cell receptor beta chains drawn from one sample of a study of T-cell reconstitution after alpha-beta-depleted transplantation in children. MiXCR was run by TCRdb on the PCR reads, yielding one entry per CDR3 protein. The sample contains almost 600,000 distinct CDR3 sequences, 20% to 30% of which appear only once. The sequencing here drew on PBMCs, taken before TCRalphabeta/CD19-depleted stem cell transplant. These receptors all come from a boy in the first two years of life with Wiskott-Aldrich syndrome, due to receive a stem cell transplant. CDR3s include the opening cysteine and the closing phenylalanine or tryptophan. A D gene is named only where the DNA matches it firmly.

CSARDLRGTGNEQFF	15	TRBV20-1	TRBJ2-1	-
CASSDASRLNEQYF	14	TRBV10-2	TRBJ2-7	-
CASSQVMSVEQFF	13	TRBV3-1	TRBJ2-1	-
CASRAYSGSRLEQYF	15	TRBV28	TRBJ2-7	TRBD2
CASATGDGNQPQHF	14	TRBV5-1	TRBJ1-5	TRBD1
CASSLGHFGGELFF	14	TRBV11-2	TRBJ2-2	-
CASSLGPGEKLFF	13	TRBV7-2	TRBJ1-4	-
CASSQGRTDTQYF	13	TRBV6-2/TRBV6-3	TRBJ2-3	-
CASSLDPTGTPNTGELFF	18	TRBV5-1	TRBJ2-2	-
CASTLLAGSYEQYF	14	TRBV18	TRBJ2-7	TRBD2
CASSFLTEIIYNEQFF	16	TRBV28	TRBJ2-1	-
CASSYSTGGPEAFF	14	TRBV6-5	TRBJ1-1	TRBD1
CSVWTGPMNTEAFF	14	TRBV29-1	TRBJ1-1	TRBD1
CASSPSLAQETQYF	14	TRBV7-2	TRBJ2-5	-
CASSLAHGAKNIQYF	15	TRBV5-1	TRBJ2-4	-
CASSGTAPYYEQYF	14	TRBV5-1	TRBJ2-7	TRBD1
CASSLAAGLAINEQFF	16	TRBV12-3/TRBV12-4	TRBJ2-1	TRBD2
CASRWWGDTEAFF	13	TRBV12-3/TRBV12-4	TRBJ1-1	-
CSAREVARRAEQFF	14	TRBV20-1	TRBJ2-1	-
CASSLAGGRAGNEQFF	16	TRBV5-1	TRBJ2-1	TRBD2
CSAREDTLNNQPQHF	15	TRBV20-1	TRBJ1-5	-
CAISRDRGFGELFF	14	TRBV10-3	TRBJ2-2	TRBD1
CASSFESTDTQYF	13	TRBV5-1	TRBJ2-3	-
CASSFGRGPLGETQYF	16	TRBV5-1	TRBJ2-5	-
CASSLDGTSDNYGYTF	16	TRBV5-1	TRBJ1-2	-
CASSTGQRVPDTQYF	15	TRBV7-6	TRBJ2-3	-
CSVNSDTQYF	10	TRBV29-1	TRBJ2-3	-